This entry features one TCR beta chain sequence. Antigen specificity is unknown. The method was immunoSEQ multiplex PCR; TCRdb's version includes in-frame clones alone and lacks a portion of them. The table records some 87,000 clones, around 96% of them present only once. Trimming took 2 bases from V and 3 from J; bases not matched to a gene: 5. Germline values: CDR1 SGHRS, CDR2 YFSETQ. The CDR3 has 16 residues. These data are taken from a study of cytomegalovirus exposure and HLA in healthy donors. Looking at the study overall: The 95 to 150 validation repertoires used the same platform as the 650 to 850 first-cohort repertoires, a later analysis reported.

Findings of the study overall: According to the study, about 180 TCR beta chains were cytomegalovirus-associated.

V is TRBV5-1 and J is TRBJ2-1; 10 positions match TRBD1. Material: PBMCs. The sequence came from a woman aged 18-29 years in good health and CMV-seronegative. The CDR3 region is CASSFLDRGGYNEQFF. The CDR3 DNA reads TGCGCCAGCAGCTTCCTGGACAGGGGGGGCTACAATGAGCAGTTCTTC.